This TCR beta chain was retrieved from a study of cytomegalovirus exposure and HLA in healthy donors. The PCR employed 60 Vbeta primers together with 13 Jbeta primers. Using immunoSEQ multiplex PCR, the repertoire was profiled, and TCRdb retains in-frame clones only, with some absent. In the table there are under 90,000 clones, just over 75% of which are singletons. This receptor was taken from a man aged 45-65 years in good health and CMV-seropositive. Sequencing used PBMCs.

The CDR3 DNA is TGTGCCAGCAGCTTTTCGGGCTCTGGGGCCAACGTCCTGACTTTC. Translating gives CASSFSGSGANVLTF. This chain connects TRBV7-9 to TRBJ2-6; D not certain. The V end lost 3 bases, the J end lost 0 bases, and 6 bases lay between the germline ends. Per the germline V gene, CDR1 is SEHNR and CDR2 is FQNEAQ (reference sequence). The CDR3 contains 15 residues.